This T cell receptor beta chain was recovered during a study of blood T cell repertoires in COVID-19. Sequencing used immunoSEQ multiplex PCR; TCRdb keeps in-frame clones, though not all of them. The sample shows about 160,000 clones, 80% to 90% of them seen only once. The germline CDR1 and CDR2 sequences are LNHNV and YYDKDF (reference sequence). The CDR3 runs to 16 residues. V gave up 2 bases and J gave up 1 base; unmatched junction bases: 5. The TCR was taken from a woman in her sixties with COVID-19, enrolled during active disease. Sequencing used peripheral blood. V usage is TRBV15 and J usage is TRBJ1-5, with TRBD1 matching 7 bases. CDR3 in amino acids: CATSRPDRASNQPQHF. CDR3 DNA sequence: TGTGCCACCAGCAGACCAGACAGGGCGAGCAATCAGCCCCAGCATTTT.